This T cell receptor beta chain was found in a study of beta chain features in type 1 diabetes. Study at large: The study found patients and healthy donors alike in age, gender and cell yields. Sorted cells numbering 107,917,701 were examined across all samples. Whole-study results and caveats: Moderately but significantly shorter TCRB CDR3s were found in Type 1 diabetes patients in all four CD4+ subsets.

What was sequenced were expressed TCRB transcripts, since all of the isolated RNA had been reverse transcribed. The repertoire was sequenced with immunoSEQ multiplex PCR; TCRdb's copy has only in-frame clones and lacks some. The sample consists of about 660,000 clones, 11% to 15% of them appearing once. This clone has a handful of counts. The antigen is unknown. Blood was drawn once from each donor into heparinised tubes. The draws averaged about 120 mL. Without exception, sorted populations had purity beyond 95%. Sample: naive CD4+ T cells from blood. The origin of this receptor is a man between 18 and 35 years old with type 1 diabetes.

The CDR3 sequence is CASSPPSLYGNTIYF. CDR3 nucleotides: TGTGCCAGCTCACCACCGTCACTTTATGGAAACACCATATATTTT. The V gene is TRBV18, the J gene TRBJ1-3; D is ambiguous. CDR3 length: 15 residues. CDR1 and CDR2 (germline): KGHSH, LQKENI. Trimming removed 0 bases at V and 3 bases at J, with 9 bases between.